The 13 T cell receptor beta chains below all came from one sample that was sequenced in a study of blood T cell repertoires in COVID-19. Using immunoSEQ multiplex PCR, the repertoire was profiled, and TCRdb retains in-frame clones only, with some absent. The sample consists of a few hundred thousand clones, 86% of them appearing once. Sequencing used peripheral blood. These receptor sequences come from a man aged 18 to 35 with active or convalescent COVID-19.

The V and J genes are TRBV3-1 (or the pseudogene TRBV3-2) and TRBJ2-5, with TRBD1 as a possible D gene (6 bases). This CDR3 has 16 amino acids. V shed 0 bases and J shed 1 base, with 12 bases lying between them. Germline CDR1 LGHDT, CDR2 YNNKEL (reference sequence). DNA of the CDR3: TGTGCCAGCAGCCAAGAATCCGACAGGATCCAAGAGACCCAGTACTTC. Encoded protein: CASSQESDRIQETQYF.

This chain links TRBV19 with TRBJ2-5; 11 bases map to TRBD2. The CDR3 covers 15 residues. Germline CDR1 reads LNHDA; CDR2 reads SQIVND (reference sequence). Trimming at V came to 3 bases and at J to 4 bases, leaving 4 bases not matched to a gene. CDR3 residues: CASSILAGGSETQYF. The CDR3 DNA reads TGTGCCAGTAGTATTCTAGCGGGGGGATCAGAGACCCAGTACTTC.

The chain uses TRBV6-2 or TRBV6-3 and TRBJ1-2, with 7 bases fitting TRBD1. This CDR3 has 16 amino acids. The germline gives CDR1 MNHEY, CDR2 SVGEGT. V gave up 4 bases and J gave up 2 bases; unmatched junction bases: 10. The CDR3 sequence is CASSFRQGPTNYGYTF. DNA for the CDR3: TGTGCCAGCAGTTTCAGACAGGGACCGACGAACTATGGCTACACCTTC.

V and J are TRBV7-2 and TRBJ2-7; D possibly corresponds to TRBD2 (5 bases). This CDR3 region has 14 residues. In germline, CDR1 is SGHTA, CDR2 FQGNSA. V lost 10 bases to trimming and J lost 3 bases, with 19 bases between them. CDR3 bases: TGTGCCACCCGGTTGGATCCGGGGTACTACGAGCAGTACTTC. Amino acid sequence: CATRLDPGYYEQYF.

The J gene is TRBJ1-6, the V gene TRBV7-3; TRBD1 agrees at 9 bases. The ends lost 5 bases at V and 7 bases at J; junction bases unmatched: 6. Per the germline V gene, CDR1 is SGHTA and CDR2 is FQGTGA. The CDR3 loop spans 15 amino acids. As DNA, the CDR3 is TGTGCCAGCAGCCAAACCGGGACAGGGAATTCACCCCTCCACTTT. Protein: CASSQTGTGNSPLHF.

The rearrangement joins TRBV19 to TRBJ2-3, with 9 bases aligning to TRBD1. The germline V gene encodes CDR1 LNHDA and CDR2 SQIVND (reference sequence). This CDR3 contains 18 residues. J gave up 4 bases and V 1 base, and 12 bases lay outside the gene matches. The CDR3 sequence is CASSIATRDRVRADTQYF. The CDR3 region has the DNA TGTGCCAGTAGTATAGCTACCCGGGACAGGGTCCGGGCAGATACGCAGTATTTT.

The rearrangement joins TRBV5-4 to TRBJ2-1, with 11 bases aligning to TRBD1. CDR1 is SGHNT, CDR2 YYREEE, per germline (reference sequence). The CDR3 contains 16 residues. The trim removed 4 bases at V and 8 bases at J, leaving 11 bases unmatched. The CDR3 sequence: CASSTPRTGGFDEQFF. The DNA for the CDR3 is TGTGCCAGCAGCACTCCGCGGACAGGGGGCTTCGATGAGCAGTTCTTC.

The sample holds a few counts of this clone. CDR3 amino acids: CASSAQAGARAEEQYF. The DNA of the CDR3 is TGTGCCAGTAGTGCCCAAGCGGGAGCCAGGGCAGAAGAGCAGTACTTC. The chain recombines TRBV19 with TRBJ2-7; the match to TRBD2 covers 8 bases. CDR3 size: 16 residues. Germline-derived CDR1 and CDR2 are LNHDA and SQIVND (reference sequence). The J segment lost 7 bases and the V segment lost 5 bases, leaving 16 bases of the junction unmatched. The full variable domain, its missing parts supplied by reference TRBV19 and TRBJ2-7, is DGGITQSPKYLFRKEGQNVTLSCEQNLNHDAMYWYRQDPGQGLRLIYYSQIVNDFQKGDIAEGYSVSREKKESFPLTVTSAQKNPTAFYLCASSAQAGARAEEQYFGPGTRLTVT.

The CDR3 DNA reads TGCGCCAGCAGCTTGGCGGGGAACACTGAAGCTTTCTTT. This gives the protein CASSLAGNTEAFF. The V and J genes are TRBV5-1 and TRBJ1-1; the D is unclear. Trimming stripped 0 bases from V and 1 base from J, with 4 bases between. The CDR3 consists of 13 residues. The germline CDR1 and CDR2 sequences are SGHRS and YFSETQ.

The rearrangement uses TRBV6-6 and TRBJ2-5; TRBD2 matches 7 bases. Germline V CDR1 and CDR2: MNHNY, SVGAGI (reference sequence). The J segment lost 2 bases and the V segment lost 1 base, leaving 7 bases of the junction unmatched. CDR3 size: 16 residues. As DNA, the CDR3 is TGTGCCAGCAGTTACTTGGCGGGGGACTTACAAGAGACCCAGTACTTC. Encoded protein: CASSYLAGDLQETQYF.

The V and J genes are TRBV9 and TRBJ1-3; D call uncertain. CDR3 length equals 13 residues. Germline CDR1 reads SGDLS; CDR2 reads YYNGEE. The V end lost 2 bases, the J end lost 8 bases, and 11 bases lay between the germline ends. The DNA of the CDR3 is TGTGCCAGCAGCGTTTCGGGTAGTGACACCATATATTTT. It codes for CASSVSGSDTIYF. The whole variable domain, remainder taken from reference TRBV9 and TRBJ1-3, is DSGVTQTPKHLITATGQRVTLRCSPRSGDLSVYWYQQSLDQGLQFLIQYYNGEERAKGNILERFSAQQFPDLHSELNLSSLELGDSALYFCASSVSGSDTIYFGEGSWLTVV.

The rearrangement uses TRBV12-5 and TRBJ1-1; the D is unclear. Germline V gene sequence: CDR1 LGHNT, CDR2 FRNRAP. The CDR3 covers 13 residues. V lost 4 bases, J lost 8 bases, and 14 bases lay in between. CDR3 sequence reads: CASGSRGSEEAFF. CDR3 nucleotide sequence: TGTGCTAGTGGTTCTCGCGGGTCGGAGGAAGCTTTCTTT. Full variable domain (missing parts from reference TRBV12-5 and TRBJ1-1): DARVTQTPRHKVTEMGQEVTMRCQPILGHNTVFWYRQTMMQGLELLAYFRNRAPLDDSGMPKDRFSAEMPDATLATLKIQPSEPRDSAVYFCASGSRGSEEAFFGQGTRLTVV.

This chain links TRBV28 with TRBJ1-5; D is possibly TRBD1 (5 bases). Trimming pared 3 bases from V and 6 bases from J, leaving 15 bases between. Germline-derived CDR1 and CDR2 are MDHEN and SYDVKM. The CDR3 runs to 15 residues. The CDR3: CASSFGGERAQPQHF. DNA for the CDR3: TGTGCCAGCAGTTTTGGGGGGGAAAGGGCTCAGCCCCAGCATTTT.